These T cell receptor beta chains were read from a single sample in a study of cytomegalovirus exposure and HLA in healthy donors. The method was immunoSEQ multiplex PCR; TCRdb's version includes in-frame clones alone and lacks a portion of them. The sample yields roughly 68,000 clones, roughly four fifths seen once. Material: PBMCs. These receptors all stem from a woman in her twenties or thirties in good health and CMV-seropositive. Each CDR3 is given with its conserved first and last residue. Fields, in order: J gene, clone size, D gene, V gene, CDR3 protein, CDR3 DNA. A D gene is named only where the DNA matches it firmly. Only some rows state a clone size, as once, few, many or a class for expanded clones.

J gene: TRBJ2-1; clone size: -; D gene: -; V gene: TRBV5-4; CDR3 protein: CASSTTRVNEQFF; CDR3 DNA: TGTGCCAGCAGCACTACCAGGGTAAATGAGCAGTTCTTC
J gene: TRBJ2-7; clone size: -; D gene: -; V gene: TRBV28; CDR3 protein: CASCRERPTHEQYF; CDR3 DNA: TGTGCCAGTTGCCGAGAGCGTCCTACCCACGAGCAGTACTTC
J gene: TRBJ2-3; clone size: -; D gene: -; V gene: TRBV6-1; CDR3 protein: CASKVVTDTQYF; CDR3 DNA: TGTGCCAGCAAAGTAGTCACAGATACGCAGTATTTT
J gene: TRBJ1-1; clone size: -; D gene: -; V gene: TRBV27; CDR3 protein: CASSYGRVNTEAFF; CDR3 DNA: TGTGCCAGCAGTTATGGCCGGGTGAACACTGAAGCTTTCTTT
J gene: TRBJ1-1; clone size: -; D gene: -; V gene: TRBV28; CDR3 protein: CASSSTVGTRTEAFF; CDR3 DNA: TGTGCCAGCAGTTCCACTGTAGGGACACGGACTGAAGCTTTCTTT
J gene: TRBJ1-4; clone size: once; D gene: TRBD1; V gene: TRBV9; CDR3 protein: CASSPRTGVEKLFF; CDR3 DNA: TGTGCCAGCAGCCCCAGGACAGGGGTTGAAAAACTGTTTTTT
J gene: TRBJ2-1; clone size: -; D gene: TRBD2; V gene: TRBV7-6; CDR3 protein: CASTQRASGLYNEQFF; CDR3 DNA: TGTGCCAGCACCCAGCGGGCTAGCGGGTTATACAATGAGCAGTTCTTC
J gene: TRBJ2-1; clone size: -; D gene: TRBD2; V gene: TRBV29-1; CDR3 protein: CSVEGATSGRACEQFF; CDR3 DNA: TGCAGCGTTGAAGGGGCGACTAGCGGGAGGGCCTGTGAGCAGTTCTTC
J gene: TRBJ1-5; clone size: once; D gene: TRBD1; V gene: TRBV19; CDR3 protein: CASSIDSGQGGQPQHF; CDR3 DNA: TGTGCCAGTAGTATAGATAGTGGACAGGGTGGCCAGCCCCAGCATTTT
J gene: TRBJ2-5; clone size: -; D gene: TRBD2; V gene: TRBV9; CDR3 protein: CASSVGGTSGNSQETQYF; CDR3 DNA: TGTGCCAGCAGCGTTGGGGGGACTAGCGGAAATTCCCAAGAGACCCAGTACTTC
J gene: TRBJ1-2; clone size: once; D gene: -; V gene: TRBV15; CDR3 protein: CATSTSGGQGYTF; CDR3 DNA: TGTGCCACCAGCACTTCGGGGGGGCAAGGCTACACCTTC
J gene: TRBJ2-1; clone size: -; D gene: -; V gene: TRBV7-9; CDR3 protein: CASSLYAVGGEQFF; CDR3 DNA: TGTGCCAGCAGCTTATACGCGGTGGGGGGTGAGCAGTTCTTC
J gene: TRBJ2-5; clone size: -; D gene: -; V gene: TRBV29-1; CDR3 protein: CSVATGQGETQYF; CDR3 DNA: TGCAGCGTAGCCACAGGGCAGGGTGAGACCCAGTACTTC
J gene: TRBJ1-6; clone size: once; D gene: -; V gene: TRBV6-4; CDR3 protein: CASSQGFGAPLHF; CDR3 DNA: TGTGCCAGCAGTCAGGGTTTCGGTGCACCCCTCCACTTT
J gene: TRBJ2-1; clone size: -; D gene: -; V gene: TRBV28; CDR3 protein: CASTRSAGVRGEQFF; CDR3 DNA: TGTGCCAGCACCCGGAGTGCGGGAGTCAGGGGTGAGCAGTTCTTC
J gene: TRBJ2-3; clone size: -; D gene: -; V gene: TRBV4-2; CDR3 protein: CASSHAGFTDTQYF; CDR3 DNA: TGTGCCAGCAGCCACGCGGGCTTCACAGATACGCAGTATTTT
J gene: TRBJ1-1; clone size: -; D gene: -; V gene: TRBV28; CDR3 protein: CASSLSPPTNTVLNTEAFF; CDR3 DNA: TGTGCCAGCAGTTTATCCCCGCCAACAAATACAGTTCTGAACACTGAAGCTTTCTTT
J gene: TRBJ2-2; clone size: once; D gene: TRBD2; V gene: TRBV5-1; CDR3 protein: CASSSGLAGGELFF; CDR3 DNA: TGCGCCAGCAGCTCCGGACTAGCGGGCGGGGAGCTGTTTTTT
J gene: TRBJ2-3; clone size: -; D gene: TRBD2; V gene: TRBV5-1; CDR3 protein: CASSPTMTSGADTQYF; CDR3 DNA: TGCGCCAGCAGCCCTACGATGACTAGCGGGGCAGATACGCAGTATTTT
J gene: TRBJ2-7; clone size: -; D gene: TRBD2; V gene: TRBV6-5; CDR3 protein: CASSSWTSGRIYEQYF; CDR3 DNA: TGTGCCAGCAGTTCCTGGACTAGCGGGAGGATCTACGAGCAGTACTTC
J gene: TRBJ2-1; clone size: -; D gene: -; V gene: TRBV5-6; CDR3 protein: CASSRAVGRGLYNEQFF; CDR3 DNA: TGTGCCAGCAGCCGCGCCGTGGGGCGGGGCCTTTACAATGAGCAGTTCTTC
J gene: TRBJ2-1; clone size: -; D gene: TRBD2; V gene: TRBV27; CDR3 protein: CASNRAGGFEQFF; CDR3 DNA: TGTGCCAGCAACCGAGCGGGGGGTTTTGAGCAGTTCTTC
J gene: TRBJ1-1; clone size: few; D gene: -; V gene: TRBV6-5; CDR3 protein: CASSYSSTVQAEAFF; CDR3 DNA: TGTGCCAGCAGTTACTCAAGCACGGTGCAGGCTGAAGCTTTCTTT
J gene: TRBJ1-1; clone size: -; D gene: TRBD1; V gene: TRBV19; CDR3 protein: CASTKQGVNTEAFF; CDR3 DNA: TGTGCCAGTACCAAACAGGGGGTAAACACTGAAGCTTTCTTT
J gene: TRBJ2-5; clone size: -; D gene: -; V gene: TRBV27; CDR3 protein: CASSLWAGEETQYF; CDR3 DNA: TGTGCCAGCAGTTTATGGGCAGGGGAAGAGACCCAGTACTTC
J gene: TRBJ1-5; clone size: -; D gene: -; V gene: TRBV6-1; CDR3 protein: CASSEGAGGQPQHF; CDR3 DNA: TGTGCCAGCAGTGAAGGGGCTGGAGGGCAGCCCCAGCATTTT
J gene: TRBJ2-7; clone size: -; D gene: -; V gene: TRBV7-2; CDR3 protein: CASSLVRRPPYEQYF; CDR3 DNA: TGTGCCAGCAGCTTAGTGAGGCGGCCCCCCTACGAGCAGTACTTC
J gene: TRBJ1-2; clone size: -; D gene: TRBD1; V gene: TRBV6-5; CDR3 protein: CASTGQGRGYTF; CDR3 DNA: TGTGCCAGCACCGGACAGGGTCGCGGCTACACCTTC
J gene: TRBJ1-2; clone size: -; D gene: -; V gene: TRBV7-8; CDR3 protein: CASSPQFDSPGYTF; CDR3 DNA: TGTGCCAGCAGCCCCCAATTCGACAGCCCAGGCTACACCTTC
J gene: TRBJ2-3; clone size: -; D gene: TRBD1; V gene: TRBV28; CDR3 protein: CASSLRQGAVDTQYF; CDR3 DNA: TGTGCCAGCAGTTTACGACAGGGGGCGGTAGATACGCAGTATTTT